The entry below gives a single T cell receptor (beta chain) sequence along with its context. Its antigen is currently not known. The record has no base qualities; no much larger clone is one base away. The collaborating institutions used their own protocols to collect whole blood in K2EDTA tubes. For TCRbeta analysis, collaborator samples were shipped as frozen whole blood, as isolated PBMCs, or as DNA extracted from either sample type. This sample is part of a study of blood T cell repertoires in COVID-19 (TCRdb year 2020). Turning to the overall study: Samples from collaborators originated in the United States, Italy and Spain and spanned both the acute and convalescent phases of COVID-19. The material from the prospective study consisted of cDNA or gDNA derived from T cells, B-cell-depleted T cells, or PBMCs. Subjects who had been exposed to COVID-19, were actively infected with it, or had recovered from it provided the deeply sampled blood TCRbeta repertoires that made up the dataset. The repertoires were released in a freely available public database meant as a resource for research on the immune response to SARS-CoV-2. The samples were drawn from the first 160 participants of the ongoing ImmuneRACE study and from 1,254 subjects provided by 6 global collaborators. A de-identified subject ID, COVID-19 status, age in years and sex were almost always included in the sample metadata. Where available, HLA class I and class II types were taken from metadata supplied by the sample provider and were not determined by assay-based typing.

TCRbeta CDR3 regions were amplified from genomic DNA using the immunoSEQ Assay, a bias-controlled multiplex PCR. The study's own analysis went as follows. The number of nucleated cells in each sample was estimated from the amplification of reference gene primers within the assay. To quantify the absolute abundance of each unique TCRbeta CDR3 rearrangement, sequence reads were collapsed and filtered. Productive Simpson clonality was computed per sample as the square root of Simpson's diversity index over productive rearrangements. TCRdb holds this immuneACCESS table with in-frame rearrangements only. Some clones are missing; in checked studies, unresolved V genes explain under half, and the rest has no known cause. V, J and clone size are taken as reported in that table, and D and trimming were inferred from the DNA itself. In all, the sample holds 150,000 to 200,000 clones, and approximately 85% of those were seen once. The ten largest clones capture around 10% of the sample.

Trimming costs V 5 bases and J 3 bases, and their ends lie 10 bases apart. CDR1 and CDR2, per the germline V gene (reference sequence), are LGHDT and YNNKEL. Taken from cysteine to phenylalanine, the CDR3 has 13 residues. Only the CDR3 region is kept as DNA, spanning 39 bases read in frame from base 1. Broader findings and caveats from the paper: The amount of clinical and demographic metadata varied by source and participant and was provided uncurated.

The chain was built from TRBV3-1 (or the pseudogene TRBV3-2) and TRBJ1-1, with the D gene not clear enough to name. The sequenced sample was peripheral blood. The receptor's source is an elderly woman with acute or convalescent COVID-19. The nucleotide sequence reads TGTGCCAGCAGCACTACCGGGGACACTGAAGCTTTCTTT. Translation gives CASSTTGDTEAFF.